This T cell receptor beta chain derives from a study of shared clonotypes between healthy human individuals. This clone was counted once. Naive CD8 cells, CD45RO-negative and positively selected for CCR7, excluded terminally differentiated effector memory CD45RA+ cells. Some clones are missing from TCRdb's copy, which holds only in-frame ones; the method was immunoSEQ multiplex PCR. The table records approximately 1.9 million clones, around 93% of them present only once. Germline values: CDR1 MNHEY, CDR2 SMNVEV (reference sequence). CDR3 length equals 15 residues. The ends lost 5 bases at V and 2 bases at J; junction bases unmatched: 6.

The chain recombines TRBV27 with TRBJ2-3, with 8 bases that match TRBD2. The clonotype originates from a man between 18 and 29 years old in good health. Some clones in this sample may be carry-over from other donors' samples. The sample consisted of naive CD8+ T cells from PBMCs. The CDR3 is CASSKERGHTDTQYF. The CDR3 region has the DNA TGTGCCAGCAGTAAGGAGCGGGGGCACACAGATACGCAGTATTTT.